This entry concerns a single T cell receptor (beta chain). Antigen specificity is unknown. The germline V gene encodes CDR1 MNHGY and CDR2 SVAAGI. Trimming cost V 4 bases and J 5 bases; bases outside gene matches: 3. The CDR3 totals 14 residues. This entry comes from a study of T cell responses to AZD1222 COVID-19 vaccine. Study-level findings and limits: Females made up more of the donors, who were largely white British, and clonal diversity may have come out too low. The study found Spike-specific TCR breadth and depth rose after two AZD1222 doses.

Profiling relied on immunoSEQ multiplex PCR, and the TCRdb table lists in-frame clones only, not all of them. Among about 180,000 clones listed, 88% were seen once. J is TRBJ1-5 and V is TRBV6-9; the match to TRBD1 covers 9 bases. The sample here was peripheral blood, taken 28 days after the second AZD1222 dose. The source of this sequence is an adult who received the AZD1222 COVID-19 vaccine. The CDR3 coding sequence is TGTGCCAGCAGTTTTCGACAGGGGGATCAGCCCCAGCATTTT. Translation: CASSFRQGDQPQHF.